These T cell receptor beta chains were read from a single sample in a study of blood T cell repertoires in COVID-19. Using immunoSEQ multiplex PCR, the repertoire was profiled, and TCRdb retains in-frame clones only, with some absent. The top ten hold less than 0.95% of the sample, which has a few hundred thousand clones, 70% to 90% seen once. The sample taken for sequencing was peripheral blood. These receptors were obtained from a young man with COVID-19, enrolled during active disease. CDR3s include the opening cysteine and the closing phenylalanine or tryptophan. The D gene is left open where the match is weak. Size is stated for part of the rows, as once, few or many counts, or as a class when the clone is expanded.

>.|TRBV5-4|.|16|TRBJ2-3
TGTGCCAGCAGCCTACACCGGGAATCTCGCACAGATACGCAGTATTTT
CASSLHRESRTDTQYF
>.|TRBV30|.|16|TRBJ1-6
TGTGCCTGGAGTGTAGCGGGGCAGCAACGCAATTCACCCCTCCACTTT
CAWSVAGQQRNSPLHF
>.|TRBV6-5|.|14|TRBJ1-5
TGTGCCAGCAAGGAGACCGCCCGCAGTCAGCCCCAGCATTTT
CASKETARSQPQHF
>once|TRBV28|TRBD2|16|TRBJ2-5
TGTGCCAGCAGTTTACGGGCTAGCGGGACCCAAGAGACCCAGTACTTC
CASSLRASGTQETQYF
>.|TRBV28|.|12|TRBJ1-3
TGTGCCAGCGCCGGGGTTGGAAACACCATATATTTT
CASAGVGNTIYF
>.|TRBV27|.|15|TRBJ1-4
TGTGCCAGCAGTTCCTTGTTAGAAAGAGCTGAAAAACTGTTTTTT
CASSSLLERAEKLFF
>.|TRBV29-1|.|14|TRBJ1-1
TGCAGCGCCACACCCCGACAGGTGAACACTGAAGCTTTCTTT
CSATPRQVNTEAFF
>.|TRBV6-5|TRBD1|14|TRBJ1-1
TGTGCCAGCAGTTGGACAGGGGGAAACACTGAAGCTTTCTTT
CASSWTGGNTEAFF
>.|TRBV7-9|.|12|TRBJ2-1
TGTGCCAGCAGCTTAAGAGACAATGAGCAGTTCTTC
CASSLRDNEQFF
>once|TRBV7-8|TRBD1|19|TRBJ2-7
TGTGCCAGAAAGAGTAAGAGGGGAGAGACAGGGGGAGTGACTTACGAGCAGTACTTC
CARKSKRGETGGVTYEQYF
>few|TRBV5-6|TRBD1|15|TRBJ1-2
TGTGCCAGCAGCTCGCGACAGGGTGAAGCCTATGGCTACACCTTC
CASSSRQGEAYGYTF
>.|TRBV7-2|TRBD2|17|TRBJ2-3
TGTGCCAGCAGCTTAGGGCCGGGACTAGCGGGAGAGGATACGCAGTATTTT
CASSLGPGLAGEDTQYF
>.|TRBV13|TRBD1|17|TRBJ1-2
TGTGCCAGCAGCTTACCCTTAACCGGGACAGTGAACTATGGCTACACCTTC
CASSLPLTGTVNYGYTF
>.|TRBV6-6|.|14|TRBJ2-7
TGTGCCAGCAGCCGGGACAAAGGCACCTACGAGCAGTACTTC
CASSRDKGTYEQYF
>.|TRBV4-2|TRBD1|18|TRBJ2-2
TGTGCCAGCAGCCAAGGGTTCGGGACAGGGACGAACACCGGGGAGCTGTTTTTT
CASSQGFGTGTNTGELFF
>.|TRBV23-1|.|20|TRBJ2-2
TGCGCCAGCAGCCAATCTATGCAGGGTGGGAATGGGTTAGTTTCCGGGGAGCTGTTTTTT
CASSQSMQGGNGLVSGELFF
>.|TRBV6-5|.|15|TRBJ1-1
TGTGCCAGCAGTTTCACAGCCTTTATGAACACTGAAGCTTTCTTT
CASSFTAFMNTEAFF
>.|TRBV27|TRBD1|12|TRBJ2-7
TGTGCCAGCAGTCACAGGGGCTACGAGCAGTACTTC
CASSHRGYEQYF
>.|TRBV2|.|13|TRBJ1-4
TGTGCCATTACAACCCGGGACACTGAAAAACTGTTTTTT
CAITTRDTEKLFF
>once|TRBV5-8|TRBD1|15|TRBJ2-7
TGTGCCAGCAGGCAGCCGGGACAGGGTTCCTACGAGCAGTACTTC
CASRQPGQGSYEQYF
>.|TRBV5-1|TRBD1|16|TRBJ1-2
TGCGCCAGCAGAGTTGGACCAGGAGAGGGGGCCTATGGCTACACCTTC
CASRVGPGEGAYGYTF
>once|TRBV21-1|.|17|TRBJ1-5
TGTGCCAGCAGGGACAGGGGATGGGTTATACGCAATCAGCCCCAGCATTTT
CASRDRGWVIRNQPQHF
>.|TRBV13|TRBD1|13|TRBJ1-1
TGTGCCAGCAGCTTAGACAGGGGCGCTGAAGCTTTCTTT
CASSLDRGAEAFF
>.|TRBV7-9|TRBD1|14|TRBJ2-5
TGTGCCAGCAGACGGGACAGGGGGGAAGAGACCCAGTACTTC
CASRRDRGEETQYF
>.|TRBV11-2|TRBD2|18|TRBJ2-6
TGTGCCAGCAGCTTCCGGACTAGCGGTATCTCTGGGGCCAACGTCCTGACTTTC
CASSFRTSGISGANVLTF
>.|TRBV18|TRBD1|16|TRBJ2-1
TGTGCCAGCTCACCATCCGGGACAGGGGGCTACAATGAGCAGTTCTTC
CASSPSGTGGYNEQFF
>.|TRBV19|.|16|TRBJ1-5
TGTGCCAGTAGTAAGGGGAGGGGTTGGGGCAATCAGCCCCAGCATTTT
CASSKGRGWGNQPQHF